The 20 T cell receptor beta chains in this list originate from one sample, sequenced in a study of T cell responses to AZD1222 COVID-19 vaccine. The repertoire was sequenced with immunoSEQ multiplex PCR; TCRdb's copy has only in-frame clones and lacks some. This sample has 80,000 or so clones, with nearly 90% found just once. The input for sequencing was peripheral blood, taken on day 0 of MenACWY control vaccination. The receptor source for this set is an adult in good health.

The rearrangement uses TRBV5-5 and TRBJ1-1; the match to TRBD1 covers 8 bases. Germline V CDR1 and CDR2: SGHKS, YYEKEE (reference sequence). The CDR3 spans 16 residues. V trimming: 5 bases; J trimming: 0 bases; junction bases outside the gene matches: 9. CDR3 nucleotide sequence: TGTGCCAGCAGGGGACAGGATCCGTCCATGAACACTGAAGCTTTCTTT. Amino acids: CASRGQDPSMNTEAFF.

The CDR3 nucleotides are TGTGCCAGCAGCCCTTTGGCCGGACTGAACACTGAAGCTTTCTTT. Translating it yields CASSPLAGLNTEAFF. The V call is TRBV7-9, the J call TRBJ1-1; D is ambiguous. The CDR3 extends over 15 amino acids. The ends were cut back, 5 bases at V and 0 bases at J, with 13 bases in the middle. Germline assignment: CDR1 SEHNR and CDR2 FQNEAQ (reference sequence).

The chain uses TRBV19 and TRBJ1-1; D unresolved. Trimming removed 5 bases at V and 4 bases at J, with 17 bases between. The CDR3 contains 15 residues. Germline values: CDR1 LNHDA, CDR2 SQIVND (reference sequence). The CDR3 is CASSLARGSATEAFF. In DNA, the CDR3 is TGTGCCAGTAGTCTTGCGCGGGGAAGTGCCACTGAAGCTTTCTTT.

The chain is built from TRBV5-4 and TRBJ1-1; maybe TRBD1 (6 bases). Trimming removed 4 bases at V and 5 bases at J, with 15 bases between. CDR1 and CDR2 (germline): SGHNT, YYREEE (reference sequence). The length of the CDR3 is 14 residues. The CDR3 DNA follows: TGTGCCAGCAGCCCGGGGGGGGCGCGGACTGAAGCTTTCTTT. It specifies CASSPGGARTEAFF.

V gene TRBV5-5 combines with J gene TRBJ2-5; D gene ambiguous. Germline V gene sequence: CDR1 SGHKS, CDR2 YYEKEE (reference sequence). Trimming stripped 1 base from V and 2 bases from J, with 9 bases between. The CDR3 has 14 residues. CDR3 amino acids: CASSLLVRQETQYF. The CDR3, as DNA: TGTGCCAGCAGCTTGTTAGTACGGCAAGAGACCCAGTACTTC. The complete variable domain, with remaining parts taken from reference TRBV5-5 and TRBJ2-5, reads DAGVTQSPTHLIKTRGQQVTLRCSPISGHKSVSWYQQVLGQGPQFIFQYYEKEERGRGNFPDRFSARQFPNYSSELNVNALLLGDSALYLCASSLLVRQETQYFGPGTRLLVL.

V gene TRBV19 combines with J gene TRBJ1-2; D not resolved. V was shortened by 0 bases and J by 8 bases, with 13 bases between the two germline ends. CDR1 is LNHDA, CDR2 SQIVND, per germline (reference sequence). The CDR3 sequence is 14 residues long. Here the CDR3 reads CASSIDRGSEGYTF. The CDR3 DNA follows: TGTGCCAGTAGTATAGATCGCGGGTCGGAAGGCTACACCTTC.

This chain uses TRBV7-3 with TRBJ2-2; the D gene is possibly TRBD1 (6 bases). The CDR3 has 18 amino acids. Trimming removed 5 bases at V and 5 bases at J, with 24 bases between. Per germline, CDR1 SGHTA and CDR2 FQGTGA. The CDR3 region has the DNA TGTGCCAGCAGCACCCAATCAGGGGCCGGTTTTAGGACCGGGGAGCTGTTTTTT. It translates to CASSTQSGAGFRTGELFF. Based on the CDR3 plus reference TRBV7-3 and TRBJ2-2, the full variable domain is GAGVSQTPSNKVTEKGKYVELRCDPISGHTALYWYRQSLGQGPEFLIYFQGTGAADDSGLPNDRFFAVRPEGSVSTLKIQRTERGDSAVYLCASSTQSGAGFRTGELFFGEGSRLTVL.

The chain is built from TRBV2 and TRBJ1-2; 8 nucleotides agree with TRBD1. V gave up 0 bases and J gave up 1 base; unmatched junction bases: 7. From germline, CDR1 is SNHLY and CDR2 FYNNEI. The CDR3 extends over 17 amino acids. This chain's CDR3 is CASSEARGPKINYGYTF. The CDR3 DNA follows: TGTGCCAGCAGTGAAGCCAGGGGGCCAAAGATTAACTATGGCTACACCTTC.

This chain uses TRBV12-3 or TRBV12-4 with TRBJ1-5, with no clear D. This CDR3 comprises 12 residues. Trimming removed 4 bases at V and 6 bases at J, with 7 bases between. The CDR3 protein is CASSSRPQPQHF. The CDR3 nucleotides are TGTGCCAGCAGTTCGCGACCTCAGCCCCAGCATTTT.

The chain couples TRBV6-5 to TRBJ1-1, with D maybe TRBD1 (6 bases). Deletions cut 0 bases from V and 2 bases from J, with 7 bases between. CDR1 is MNHEY, CDR2 SVGAGI, per germline. CDR3 length: 14 amino acids. CDR3 sequence reads: CASSYSTGNTEAFF. The CDR3 region has the DNA TGTGCCAGCAGTTACTCGACAGGTAACACTGAAGCTTTCTTT.

The chain combines TRBV9 with TRBJ2-3; tentatively, D is TRBD1 or TRBD2 (6 bases each). There are 18 residues in the CDR3. The germline V and J ends were trimmed by 0 bases and 2 bases, with 19 bases remaining between them. CDR1 and CDR2 from the germline V gene are SGDLS and YYNGEE. Written as DNA, the CDR3 is TGTGCCAGCAGCGTAGGGGGGGCTCTTGTCCACCACACAGATACGCAGTATTTT. The encoded protein is CASSVGGALVHHTDTQYF.

The CDR3, as DNA: TGCGCCAGCAGCCCGAAGGCAGGGGGCGGAAACACCATATATTTT. Protein product: CASSPKAGGGNTIYF. V gene TRBV5-1 combines with J gene TRBJ1-3, with 8 bases fitting TRBD1. There are 15 residues in the CDR3. V lost 4 bases to trimming and J lost 4 bases; unmatched junction nucleotides: 7. Looked up from germline, CDR1 is SGHRS and CDR2 is YFSETQ.

The CDR3 DNA follows: TGTGCCAGCAGTTATGGGACAGGGGTTGAGCAGTACTTC. It yields the protein CASSYGTGVEQYF. The chain uses TRBV6-2 or TRBV6-3 and TRBJ2-7; the match to TRBD1 covers 10 bases. From germline, CDR1 is MNHEY and CDR2 SVGEGT. The length of the CDR3 is 13 residues. Germline trimming cut 3 bases from V and 7 bases from J; bases unmatched to any gene: 3.

The chain has TRBV5-1 and TRBJ1-1; D perhaps matches TRBD1 (5 bases). V lost 4 bases and J lost 11, with 21 bases in between. Germline V gene sequence: CDR1 SGHRS, CDR2 YFSETQ. There are 14 residues in the CDR3. CDR3 nucleotide sequence: TGCGCCAGCAGCCCAAGCCTGGGGCAGGGTTGGGCTTTCTTT. It encodes CASSPSLGQGWAFF.

This clone was seen once. This chain joins TRBV11-2 and TRBJ1-5; the match to TRBD1 covers 8 bases. The junction had 4 bases not matched to a gene; V was cut back by 1 base and J by 5 bases. The germline CDR1 and CDR2 sequences are SGHAT and FQNNGV. This CDR3 comprises 15 residues. In nucleotides, the CDR3 is TGTGCCAGCAGCTTAGGGACAGGGAGGGATCAGCCCCAGCATTTT. Residues: CASSLGTGRDQPQHF. Full variable domain (remainder filled in from reference TRBV11-2 and TRBJ1-5): EAGVAQSPRYKIIEKRQSVAFWCNPISGHATLYWYQQILGQGPKLLIQFQNNGVVDDSQLPKDRFSAERLKGVDSTLKIQPAKLEDSAVYLCASSLGTGRDQPQHFGDGTRLSIL.

The CDR3 reads CASSGTPQPQHF. The CDR3 DNA follows: TGTGCCAGCAGTGGCACCCCCCAGCCCCAGCATTTT. The genes are TRBV2 and TRBJ1-5; D unresolved. Per germline, CDR1 SNHLY and CDR2 FYNNEI. V shed 4 bases and J shed 7 bases, with 8 bases lying between them. This CDR3 is built from 12 residues.

V usage is TRBV9 and J usage is TRBJ2-7; possibly TRBD2 for D (6 bases). Germline CDR1 is SGDLS and CDR2 is YYNGEE. There are 15 residues in the CDR3. V was cut by 4 bases and J by 1 base, with 15 bases left in between. The CDR3 loop is CASSPPSAPSYEQYF. In nucleotides, the CDR3 is TGTGCCAGCAGCCCCCCTAGCGCTCCGTCCTACGAGCAGTACTTC.

The gene calls are TRBV27 and TRBJ1-5, with D perhaps TRBD1 (6 bases). Germline V gene data show CDR1 as MNHEY and CDR2 as SMNVEV (reference sequence). Trimming pared 5 bases from V and 5 bases from J, leaving 13 bases between. This CDR3 is 14 amino acids long. CDR3 loop: CASSASGVYQPQHF. CDR3 bases: TGTGCCAGCAGTGCTTCAGGGGTGTATCAGCCCCAGCATTTT.

This sequence joins TRBV3-1 (or the pseudogene TRBV3-2) and TRBJ1-2, with a possible D match to TRBD1 (6 bases). Germline V CDR1 and CDR2: LGHDT, YNNKEL (reference sequence). V was cut by 5 bases and J by 7 bases, with 17 bases left in between. The CDR3 has 14 residues. The CDR3, as DNA: TGTGCCAGCAGCTATTTACAGGGTGAGATTGGCTACACCTTC. It codes for CASSYLQGEIGYTF.

The CDR3 here is CASSMTRGSGNTEAFF. The CDR3 DNA follows: TGTGCCAGTAGTATGACTAGGGGCTCGGGGAACACTGAAGCTTTCTTT. This sequence joins TRBV19 and TRBJ1-1; D is possibly TRBD1 (5 bases). This CDR3 is built from 16 residues. V was cut by 3 bases and J by 1 base, with 15 bases left in between. In germline, CDR1 is LNHDA, CDR2 SQIVND (reference sequence).